These 6 T cell receptor beta chains were sequenced from one sample in a study of T cell repertoires in cytomegalovirus infection. Using its own MiXCR run on the reads, TCRdb lists one record per CDR3 protein. This repertoire shows roughly 600,000 distinct CDR3 sequences, 20% to 30% found once; its top ten account for less than 9.5%. Specimen: CD8+ T cells from PBMCs. These receptors came from a human donor in good health (CMV status not recorded). Some clones in this sample may be carry-over from other donors' samples.

This clonotype showed up just a few times. The CDR3 loop is CASSLSGPLNGYQPQHF. CDR3 in DNA: TGTGCCAGCAGTCTGTCGGGACCGCTAAACGGGTATCAGCCCCAGCATTTT. The chain couples TRBV6-2 or TRBV6-3 to TRBJ1-5; D may be TRBD1 (5 bases). The CDR3 totals 17 residues. Germline CDR1 is MNHEY and CDR2 is SVGEGT. V lost 5 bases to trimming and J lost 5 bases, with 22 bases between them.

This clonotype was recorded a few times. V is TRBV11-2 and J is TRBJ1-1; D is perhaps TRBD1 (6 bases). This CDR3 has 18 residues. The germline V gene encodes CDR1 SGHAT and CDR2 FQNNGV. The V and J ends lost 4 bases and 0 bases respectively, with 21 bases between them. CDR3 residues: CASSYPEHRATLNTEAFF. As DNA, the CDR3 is TGTGCCAGCAGCTACCCCGAACACAGGGCGACCTTGAACACTGAAGCTTTCTTT.

This clonotype was seen a handful of times. The rearrangement uses TRBV20-1 and TRBJ2-3; the D is unclear. The ends were cut back, 0 bases at V and 2 bases at J, with 18 bases in the middle. The CDR3 is 17 residues long. CDR1 DFQATT and CDR2 SNEGSKA come from the germline V gene (reference sequence). In nucleotides, the CDR3 is TGCAGTGCTAGAGACGGCGGCGCCATTCTTGCCACAGATACGCAGTATTTT. Encoded protein: CSARDGGAILATDTQYF.

This clonotype was recorded once. V usage is TRBV28 and J usage is TRBJ1-5; the match to TRBD1 covers 9 bases. Germline V gene lookup returns CDR1 MDHEN and CDR2 SYDVKM. The CDR3 totals 20 residues. V dropped 1 base and J dropped 2; count of bases not matched to a gene: 15. For the CDR3, the DNA is TGTGCCAGCAGTTTATATTCGGCGACAGGGGGGTCGGGAGGCAATCAGCCCCAGCATTTT. It codes for CASSLYSATGGSGGNQPQHF.

This chain links TRBV7-3 with TRBJ1-1; no clear D gene. The V end lost 8 bases, the J end lost 9 bases, and 10 bases lay between the germline ends. Germline V lookup: CDR1 SGHTA, CDR2 FQGTGA. The CDR3 runs 10 residues. The CDR3 DNA reads TGTGCCAGCGGTGGTAGACAAGCTTTCTTT. This translates into CASGGRQAFF.

The chain couples TRBV29-1 to TRBJ1-1; tentatively, D is TRBD1 (6 bases). Trimming took off 0 bases at V and 6 bases at J, with 11 bases between the two ends. The CDR3 is 13 amino acids. The germline CDR1 and CDR2 sequences are SQVTM and ANQGSEA. The DNA of the CDR3 is TGCAGCGTTGAAGACAGGGGACGTCCTGAAGCTTTCTTT. Translating it yields CSVEDRGRPEAFF.